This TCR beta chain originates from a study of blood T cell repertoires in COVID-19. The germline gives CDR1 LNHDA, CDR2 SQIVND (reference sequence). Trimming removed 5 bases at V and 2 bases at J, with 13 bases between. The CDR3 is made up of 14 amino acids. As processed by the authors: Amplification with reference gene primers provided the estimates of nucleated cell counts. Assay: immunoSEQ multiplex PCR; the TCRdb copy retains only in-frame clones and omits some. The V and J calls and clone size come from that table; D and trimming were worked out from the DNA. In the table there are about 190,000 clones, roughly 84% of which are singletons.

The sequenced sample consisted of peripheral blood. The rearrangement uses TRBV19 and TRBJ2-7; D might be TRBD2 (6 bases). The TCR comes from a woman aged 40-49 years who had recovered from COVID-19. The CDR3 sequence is CASSSAGSTYEQYF. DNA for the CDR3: TGTGCCAGTAGTTCCGCGGGAAGCACCTACGAGCAGTACTTC.